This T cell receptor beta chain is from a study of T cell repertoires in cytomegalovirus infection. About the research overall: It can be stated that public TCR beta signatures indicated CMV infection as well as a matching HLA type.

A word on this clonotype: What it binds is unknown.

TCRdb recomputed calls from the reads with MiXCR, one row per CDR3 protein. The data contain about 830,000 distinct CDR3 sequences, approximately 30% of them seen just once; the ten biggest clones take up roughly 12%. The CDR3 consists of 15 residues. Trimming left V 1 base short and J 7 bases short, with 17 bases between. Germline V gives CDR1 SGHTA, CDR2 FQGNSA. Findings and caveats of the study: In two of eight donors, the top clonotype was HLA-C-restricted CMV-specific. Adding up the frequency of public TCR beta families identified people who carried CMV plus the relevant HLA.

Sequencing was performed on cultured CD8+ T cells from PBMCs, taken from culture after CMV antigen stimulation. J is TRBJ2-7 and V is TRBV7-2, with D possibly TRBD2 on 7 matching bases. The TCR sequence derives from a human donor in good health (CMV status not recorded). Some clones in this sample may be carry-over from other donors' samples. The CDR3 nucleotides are TGTGCCAGCAGCTTAGGTGGGACACAAGCGGGGGAGCAGTACTTC. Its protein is CASSLGGTQAGEQYF.